This T cell receptor beta chain was recorded in a study of blood T cell repertoires in COVID-19. Study background: Spain, Italy and the United States supplied samples that represented acute and convalescent COVID-19. T cells, B-cell-depleted T cells, or PBMCs provided the cDNA or gDNA that served as material.

CDR3 length equals 15 residues. Germline CDR1 and CDR2: MNHEY and SVGEGT. Trimming took 0 bases from V and 0 from J, leaving 6 bases between them. In the study's own analysis: Estimates of nucleated cell counts were drawn from the amplification of reference gene primers. Here immunoSEQ multiplex PCR was the method, and the copy in TCRdb shows in-frame clones only, minus some. The V and J calls and clone size were taken over from that table, and D and trimming were inferred from the DNA. Of 150,000 to 190,000 clones listed, around 80% are singletons. This clone has just a few counts. The receptor was derived from a man aged 55 to 70 with acute or convalescent COVID-19. The sequenced sample was peripheral blood. This rearrangement joins TRBV6-2 or TRBV6-3 to TRBJ1-3; D is uncertain. For the CDR3, the DNA is TGTGCCAGCAGTTACTCCCCCGGCTCTGGAAACACCATATATTTT. Residues: CASSYSPGSGNTIYF.